This T cell receptor beta chain comes out of a study of vaccination and CD4 T cells after COVID-19. Turning to the study itself: The stimulating agents, overlapping spike peptides, came from SARS-CoV-2, HCoV-NL63, HCoV-OC43 and HCoV-229E.

Noted treatment: approximately nine-day PBMC culture with coronavirus spike peptide pools or control peptides (ViraFEST assay). Points on this clonotype: What it recognizes is unknown.

Trimming pared 2 bases from V and 5 bases from J, leaving 9 bases between. The length of the CDR3 is 13 residues. The germline CDR1 and CDR2 sequences are SGDLS and YYNGEE. CD4+ T cells that had been cultured provided DNA sequenced with the Oncomine TCR Beta short-read assay. TCRdb reprocessed the PCR reads via MiXCR and lists one record per CDR3 protein. The data show some 10,000 distinct CDR3 sequences, 25% to 40% seen once. The source is a human donor who had recovered from COVID-19. Sequencing was done on a sample of CD4+ T cells from blood, cultured in vitro. This rearrangement joins TRBV9 to TRBJ2-3; D may be TRBD1 or TRBD2 (5 bases each). The CDR3: CASSVGPGDTQYF. In nucleotides, the CDR3 is TGTGCCAGCAGCGTGGGACCGGGAGATACGCAGTATTTT.